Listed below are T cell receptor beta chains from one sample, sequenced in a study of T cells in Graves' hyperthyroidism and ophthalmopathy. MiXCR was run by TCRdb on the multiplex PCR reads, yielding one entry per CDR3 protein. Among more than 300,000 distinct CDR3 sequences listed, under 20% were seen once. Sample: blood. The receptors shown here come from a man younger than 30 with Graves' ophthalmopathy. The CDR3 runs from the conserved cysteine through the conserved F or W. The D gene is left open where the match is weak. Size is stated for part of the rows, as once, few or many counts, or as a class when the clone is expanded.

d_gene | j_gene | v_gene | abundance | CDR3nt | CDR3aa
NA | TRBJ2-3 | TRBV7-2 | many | TGTGCCAGCAGCTTAGGTTGGCCTAGCACAGATACGCAGTATTTT | CASSLGWPSTDTQYF
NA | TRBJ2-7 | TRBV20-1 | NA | TGCAGTGCTTTCCCTCAGGGTCGGCGTGACGAGCAGTACTTC | CSAFPQGRRDEQYF
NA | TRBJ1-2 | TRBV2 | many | TGTGCCAGCAGTGACTCCGGCTCTATCTATGGCTACACCTTC | CASSDSGSIYGYTF
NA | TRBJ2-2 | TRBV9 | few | TGTGCCAGCAGCGTAGAACCAAACTCTAACACCGGGGAGCTGTTTTTT | CASSVEPNSNTGELFF
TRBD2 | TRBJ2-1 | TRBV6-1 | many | TGTGCCAGCAGACGAACACTAGCGGGGGGCGGCAATGAGCAGTTCTTC | CASRRTLAGGGNEQFF
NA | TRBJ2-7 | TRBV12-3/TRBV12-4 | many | TGTGCCAGCAGTCAGATTTATTACGAGCAGTACTTC | CASSQIYYEQYF
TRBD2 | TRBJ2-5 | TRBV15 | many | TGTGCCACCAGCGGGGCAAGCGGGGGATATGAGACCCAGTACTTC | CATSGASGGYETQYF
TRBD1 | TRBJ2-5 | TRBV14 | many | TGTGCCAGCAGCCGCATTGGGACAGCCCTAGGGACCCAGTACTTC | CASSRIGTALGTQYF
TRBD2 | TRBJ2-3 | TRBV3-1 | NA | TGTGCCAGCAGCCGCCGACTAGCGGGGGGGTACACAGATACGCAGTATTTT | CASSRRLAGGYTDTQYF
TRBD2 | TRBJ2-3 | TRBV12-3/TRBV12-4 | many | TGCGCCAGCAGCCCCACTAGCGGGGGGGCGGATACGCAGTATTTT | CASSPTSGGADTQYF
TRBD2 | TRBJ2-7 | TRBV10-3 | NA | TGTGCCATCAGCGGGACTAGCGGGGGCTACGAGCAGTACTTC | CAISGTSGGYEQYF
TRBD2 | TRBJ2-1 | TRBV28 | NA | TGTGCCAGCAGTTTATTAGCGGGGGGGAGACACAATGAGCAGTTCTTC | CASSLLAGGRHNEQFF
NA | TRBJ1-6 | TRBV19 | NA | TGTGCCAGTAGTATCGGGGAATCACCCCTCCACTTT | CASSIGESPLHF
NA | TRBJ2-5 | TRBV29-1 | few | TGCAGCGTGGACTCGACAGCCCAAGAGACCCAGTACTTC | CSVDSTAQETQYF
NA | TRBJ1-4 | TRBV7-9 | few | TGTGCCAGCAGCCCGGGTCGGGGGGAAACTAATGAAAAACTGTTTTTT | CASSPGRGETNEKLFF
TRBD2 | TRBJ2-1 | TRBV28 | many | TGTGCCAGCAGTGCCATTAGCGGGGGGGCCTACAATGAGCAGTTCTTC | CASSAISGGAYNEQFF
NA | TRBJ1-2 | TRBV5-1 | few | TGCGCCAGCAGCTTGGACGCAGCTTTTAACTATGGCTACACCTTC | CASSLDAAFNYGYTF
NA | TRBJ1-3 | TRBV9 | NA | TGTGCCAGCAGCGTTATTGAGGGGATCGGTGGAAACACCATATATTTT | CASSVIEGIGGNTIYF
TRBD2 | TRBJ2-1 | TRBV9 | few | TGTGCCAGCAGCCCCCAAGACGGGGGGAATGAGCAGTTCTTC | CASSPQDGGNEQFF
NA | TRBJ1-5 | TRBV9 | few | TGTGCCAGCAGCCCAACGGGGGGTGCGGGTAGGCCCCAGCATTTT | CASSPTGGAGRPQHF
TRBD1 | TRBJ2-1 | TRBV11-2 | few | TGTGCCAGCAGCCAACCGACAGGGGGGGGTGAGCAGTTCTTC | CASSQPTGGGEQFF
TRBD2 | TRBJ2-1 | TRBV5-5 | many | TGTGCCAGCATCCCCCGAGGCACTAGCGGGGGCAATGAGCAGTTCTTC | CASIPRGTSGGNEQFF
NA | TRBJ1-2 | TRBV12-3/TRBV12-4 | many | TGTGCCAGCAGTTTACGGGGGCACATCACCTTC | CASSLRGHITF
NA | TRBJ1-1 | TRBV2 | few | TGTGCCAGGCTAGACACCCTGGAGATGAACACTGAAGCTTTCTTT | CARLDTLEMNTEAFF
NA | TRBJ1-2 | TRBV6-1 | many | TGTGCCAGCAGTGAAGGGCCGGGTACTAACTATGGCTACACCTTC | CASSEGPGTNYGYTF
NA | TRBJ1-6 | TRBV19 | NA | TGTGCCAGTAGTGGCAGGGGTTCACCCCTCCACTTT | CASSGRGSPLHF
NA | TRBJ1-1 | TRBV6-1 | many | TGTGCCAGCAGTCTCCAGGAGACTGAAGCTTTCTTT | CASSLQETEAFF
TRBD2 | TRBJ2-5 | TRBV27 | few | TGTGCCAGCAGCTCCCCTACTAGCGCAGAGACCCAGTACTTC | CASSSPTSAETQYF
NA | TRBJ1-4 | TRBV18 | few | TGTGCCAGCTCACCAAAGGAAAAACTGTTTTTT | CASSPKEKLFF
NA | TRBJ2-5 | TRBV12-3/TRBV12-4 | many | TGTGCCAGCAGTGAGGGCGGTCAGACCCAGTACTTC | CASSEGGQTQYF
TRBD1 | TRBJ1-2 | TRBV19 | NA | TGTGCCAGTAGTGCCTGGGACAGCAACTATGGCTACACCTTC | CASSAWDSNYGYTF
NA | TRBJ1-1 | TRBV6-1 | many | TGTGCCAGCAGTGTTAGTGGACGTGAAGCTTTCTTT | CASSVSGREAFF
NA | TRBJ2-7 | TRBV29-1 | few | TGCAGCGCTAGCCGGGGGACAGACTCCTACGAGCAGTACTTC | CSASRGTDSYEQYF
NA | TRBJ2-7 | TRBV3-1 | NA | TGTGCCAGCAGCGTCCGGCGGGGACCGCGAACGTGGGTCGGCGAGCAGTACTTC | CASSVRRGPRTWVGEQYF
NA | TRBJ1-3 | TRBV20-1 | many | TGCAGTGCTAGAGGGGCTGGAAACACCATATATTTT | CSARGAGNTIYF
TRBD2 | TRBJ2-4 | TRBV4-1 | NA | TGCGCCAGCGCCTTCCCGGGACTAGCGGGGGGGCTAGCCAAAAACATTCAGTACTTC | CASAFPGLAGGLAKNIQYF
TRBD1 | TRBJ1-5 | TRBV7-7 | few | TGTGCCAGCAGCTTAGGGGACAGGATAACCGACCAGCCCCAGCATTTT | CASSLGDRITDQPQHF
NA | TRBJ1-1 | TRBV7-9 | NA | TGTGCCAGCAGCCCCGGACTAGCGGGCACTGAAGCTTTCTTT | CASSPGLAGTEAFF
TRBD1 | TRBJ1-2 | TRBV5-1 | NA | TGCGCCAGCAGCTGGGACAGGGGATACTATGGCTACACCTTC | CASSWDRGYYGYTF
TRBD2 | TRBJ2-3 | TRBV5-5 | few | TGTGCCAGCAGCTCCCTAGCGGGGGGGCCGGATACGCAGTATTTT | CASSSLAGGPDTQYF
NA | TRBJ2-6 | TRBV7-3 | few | TGTGCCAGCAGCCCTCCGGGCCACTCTGGGGCCAACGTCCTGACTTTC | CASSPPGHSGANVLTF
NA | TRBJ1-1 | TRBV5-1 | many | TGCGCCAGCAGCTTGACGGGGGCAGGAGGGATGAACACTGAAGCTTTCTTT | CASSLTGAGGMNTEAFF
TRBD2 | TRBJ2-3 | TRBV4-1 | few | TGCGCCAGCAGCCAAGCTCTAGCGGAGACAGATACGCAGTATTTT | CASSQALAETDTQYF
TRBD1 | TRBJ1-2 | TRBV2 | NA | TGTGCCAGCAGCGCCCACCGGGACAGGGGATACTACACCTTC | CASSAHRDRGYYTF
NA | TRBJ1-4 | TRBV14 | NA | TGTGCCAGCAGCCAAGATGTTGTCCCAACTAATGAAAAACTGTTTTTT | CASSQDVVPTNEKLFF
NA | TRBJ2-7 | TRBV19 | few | TGTGCCAGTAGTATCGAGACCGGGTCCTACGAGCAGTACTTC | CASSIETGSYEQYF
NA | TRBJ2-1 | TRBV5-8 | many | TGTGCCAGCAGCCCACCCCTCGTCCGAAGCTCCTACAATGAGCAGTTCTTC | CASSPPLVRSSYNEQFF
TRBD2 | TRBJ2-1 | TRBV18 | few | TGTGCCAGCTCACCCCTTCTAGCGGGGGCATACAATGAGCAGTTCTTC | CASSPLLAGAYNEQFF